Listed below are T cell receptor beta chains from one sample, sequenced in a study of blood T cell repertoires in COVID-19. Clones were read by immunoSEQ multiplex PCR, and TCRdb kept only the in-frame ones, dropping some. The sample has approximately 160,000 clones, around 82% seen once. Sequencing input: peripheral blood. All receptors come from a man aged 55 to 70 who had recovered from COVID-19. CDR3s include the opening cysteine and the closing phenylalanine or tryptophan. The D gene is left open where the match is weak. Clone size is shown for a subset of rows, as once, few, many or a class of expanded clone.

CDR3nt: TGTGCCAGCAGCCGAAGAGGCCCGATGTCCTACAATGAGCAGTTCTTC
CDR3aa: CASSRRGPMSYNEQFF
d_gene: -
abundance: -
v_gene: TRBV5-8
j_gene: TRBJ2-1

CDR3nt: TGTGCCAGCAGCTTATGGGAGTATAATTCACCCCTCCACTTT
CDR3aa: CASSLWEYNSPLHF
d_gene: -
abundance: -
v_gene: TRBV7-2
j_gene: TRBJ1-6

CDR3nt: TGTGCCAGTAAGCCCCAAGCAGGGACCTACGAGCAGTACTTC
CDR3aa: CASKPQAGTYEQYF
d_gene: -
abundance: few
v_gene: TRBV19
j_gene: TRBJ2-7

CDR3nt: TGTGCCTGGAGTAAGGGACTAGCGGCCGTTAATGAGCAGTTCTTC
CDR3aa: CAWSKGLAAVNEQFF
d_gene: TRBD2
abundance: -
v_gene: TRBV30
j_gene: TRBJ2-1

CDR3nt: TGTGCCAGCAGCTTAGCTGCTAGCGGGGGGGTTGAGCAGTTCTTC
CDR3aa: CASSLAASGGVEQFF
d_gene: TRBD2
abundance: -
v_gene: TRBV11-2
j_gene: TRBJ2-1

CDR3nt: TGTGCCAGCAGCTTAGCGGGGGCAGGGGAGGGCTACACCTTC
CDR3aa: CASSLAGAGEGYTF
d_gene: -
abundance: once
v_gene: TRBV7-2
j_gene: TRBJ1-2

CDR3nt: TGTGCCAGCAGTGCTTCTTTGAACACTGAAGCTTTCTTT
CDR3aa: CASSASLNTEAFF
d_gene: -
abundance: -
v_gene: TRBV2
j_gene: TRBJ1-1

CDR3nt: TGTGCCAGCAGCGTCAAGGCGACAGCGAGTGGGTTGGCCTACGAGCAGTACTTC
CDR3aa: CASSVKATASGLAYEQYF
d_gene: -
abundance: -
v_gene: TRBV13
j_gene: TRBJ2-7

CDR3nt: TGTGCCACCAGCAGATCTACAGGGGTTGGTGGCTACACCTTC
CDR3aa: CATSRSTGVGGYTF
d_gene: TRBD1
abundance: -
v_gene: TRBV15
j_gene: TRBJ1-2

CDR3nt: TGTGCCAGCAGTTGGACAGGGGGGAATTCACCCCTCCACTTT
CDR3aa: CASSWTGGNSPLHF
d_gene: TRBD1
abundance: -
v_gene: TRBV27
j_gene: TRBJ1-6

CDR3nt: TGTGCCAGCAGCGTCCGACTAGCGGGGGGGCAAGAGACCCAGTACTTC
CDR3aa: CASSVRLAGGQETQYF
d_gene: TRBD2
abundance: -
v_gene: TRBV9
j_gene: TRBJ2-5

CDR3nt: TGTGCCAGCTTCCGTGACCTTGGAGGGGGGGCTATTCAGCCCCAGCATTTT
CDR3aa: CASFRDLGGGAIQPQHF
d_gene: -
abundance: -
v_gene: TRBV21-1
j_gene: TRBJ1-5

CDR3nt: TGTGCCAGTACTAGGACAGCGTGGGGCACTGAAGCTTTCTTT
CDR3aa: CASTRTAWGTEAFF
d_gene: -
abundance: -
v_gene: TRBV19
j_gene: TRBJ1-1

CDR3nt: TGTGCCAGCAGTGAAAGGTGGGCAGGGGTCCTTGAAGCTTTCTTT
CDR3aa: CASSERWAGVLEAFF
d_gene: -
abundance: -
v_gene: TRBV6-1
j_gene: TRBJ1-1

CDR3nt: TGTGCCAGCAGCTTATGGACAGGGGCGAACAATGAGCAGTTCTTC
CDR3aa: CASSLWTGANNEQFF
d_gene: TRBD1
abundance: -
v_gene: TRBV7-9
j_gene: TRBJ2-1

CDR3nt: TGTGCCAGCAGCTTAACGATAGGGGACGAGCAGTACTTC
CDR3aa: CASSLTIGDEQYF
d_gene: -
abundance: -
v_gene: TRBV7-3
j_gene: TRBJ2-7

CDR3nt: TGTGCCAGCAGCTTACAAACAGGGGCTGGGGCCAACGTCCTGACTTTC
CDR3aa: CASSLQTGAGANVLTF
d_gene: TRBD1
abundance: -
v_gene: TRBV7-3
j_gene: TRBJ2-6

CDR3nt: TGTGCCAGTAGAGTAGGGGGATTAACTGAAGCTTTCTTT
CDR3aa: CASRVGGLTEAFF
d_gene: -
abundance: -
v_gene: TRBV19
j_gene: TRBJ1-1

CDR3nt: TGTGCCAGCAGCTTGGTCGGGAGGACAACCGGGGAGCTGTTTTTT
CDR3aa: CASSLVGRTTGELFF
d_gene: TRBD2
abundance: -
v_gene: TRBV7-2
j_gene: TRBJ2-2

CDR3nt: TGTGCCACCAGCAGAGCCCGGGGGACTAGCGGGGGTAATGAGCAGTTCTTC
CDR3aa: CATSRARGTSGGNEQFF
d_gene: TRBD2
abundance: -
v_gene: TRBV15
j_gene: TRBJ2-1

CDR3nt: TGTGCCAGTAGTTTCGGACATCAAGAGACCCAGTACTTC
CDR3aa: CASSFGHQETQYF
d_gene: -
abundance: -
v_gene: TRBV19
j_gene: TRBJ2-5

CDR3nt: TGTGCCAGTAGTGGCTCGGCGGTTACTGGAAACACCATATATTTT
CDR3aa: CASSGSAVTGNTIYF
d_gene: -
abundance: -
v_gene: TRBV19
j_gene: TRBJ1-3

CDR3nt: TGCGCCAGCAGCTTAAGGGGTTTCGATTCACCCCTTCACTTT
CDR3aa: CASSLRGFDSPLHF
d_gene: -
abundance: -
v_gene: TRBV5-1
j_gene: TRBJ1-6

CDR3nt: TGTGCCAGCAGCTTATCGGCGGGACAGGGGGTCTATGGCTACACCTTC
CDR3aa: CASSLSAGQGVYGYTF
d_gene: TRBD1
abundance: few
v_gene: TRBV5-5
j_gene: TRBJ1-2

CDR3nt: TGTGCCAGCAGCAGACTAGCGGGGGACCGGAGTGAGCAGTTCTTC
CDR3aa: CASSRLAGDRSEQFF
d_gene: TRBD2
abundance: -
v_gene: TRBV6-5
j_gene: TRBJ2-1

CDR3nt: TGTGCCACCAGTTCAACTAGCGGGGGGGTTGGCACAGATACGCAGTATTTT
CDR3aa: CATSSTSGGVGTDTQYF
d_gene: TRBD2
abundance: -
v_gene: TRBV24-1
j_gene: TRBJ2-3

CDR3nt: TGTATCGCGCCCCCAGGGGAGCAGTACTTC
CDR3aa: CIAPPGEQYF
d_gene: -
abundance: -
v_gene: TRBV19
j_gene: TRBJ2-7

CDR3nt: TGTGCCAGCAGCTTAACAGGCGACGCAACTAATGAAAAACTGTTTTTT
CDR3aa: CASSLTGDATNEKLFF
d_gene: -
abundance: few
v_gene: TRBV5-4
j_gene: TRBJ1-4

CDR3nt: TGTGCCAGCAGTATTAGCGGGGGGTCTTTCTACGAGCAGTACTTC
CDR3aa: CASSISGGSFYEQYF
d_gene: TRBD2
abundance: -
v_gene: TRBV6-5
j_gene: TRBJ2-7

CDR3nt: TGTGCCAGTATAGGGGGTGGCACCGGGGAGCTGTTTTTT
CDR3aa: CASIGGGTGELFF
d_gene: -
abundance: -
v_gene: TRBV19
j_gene: TRBJ2-2

CDR3nt: TGTGCCAGCATCCAGGGGTTAAGAACACCCCTCCACTTT
CDR3aa: CASIQGLRTPLHF
d_gene: -
abundance: -
v_gene: TRBV6-6
j_gene: TRBJ1-6

CDR3nt: TGTGCCAGCAGCTTAGGGACTAGCAGACACACAGATACGCAGTATTTT
CDR3aa: CASSLGTSRHTDTQYF
d_gene: TRBD2
abundance: -
v_gene: TRBV7-3
j_gene: TRBJ2-3

CDR3nt: TGCGCCAGCAGCTTGGCACAGACAAACACTGAAGCTTTCTTT
CDR3aa: CASSLAQTNTEAFF
d_gene: -
abundance: -
v_gene: TRBV5-1
j_gene: TRBJ1-1

CDR3nt: TGTGCCGAGGGGGACTATGGCTACACCTTC
CDR3aa: CAEGDYGYTF
d_gene: -
abundance: -
v_gene: TRBV30
j_gene: TRBJ1-2

CDR3nt: TGCAGCGTTGAAGATAAGGGACACGGGTCAGGTGGCTACACCTTC
CDR3aa: CSVEDKGHGSGGYTF
d_gene: -
abundance: -
v_gene: TRBV29-1
j_gene: TRBJ1-2

CDR3nt: TGTGCCAGCAGCTCGGACATTGAAGCTTTCTTT
CDR3aa: CASSSDIEAFF
d_gene: -
abundance: -
v_gene: TRBV5-8
j_gene: TRBJ1-1

CDR3nt: TGTGCCAGCAGGAACAGGGGAACGGGTGCAGAGACCCAGTACTTC
CDR3aa: CASRNRGTGAETQYF
d_gene: TRBD1
abundance: -
v_gene: TRBV6-5
j_gene: TRBJ2-5

CDR3nt: TGTGCCAGCAAAATAAGGAGGGATTCACCCCTCCACTTT
CDR3aa: CASKIRRDSPLHF
d_gene: -
abundance: -
v_gene: TRBV2
j_gene: TRBJ1-6

CDR3nt: TGTGCCAGCAGCTTACGGCAGGGGCGCTCAAGCACAGATACGCAGTATTTT
CDR3aa: CASSLRQGRSSTDTQYF
d_gene: -
abundance: -
v_gene: TRBV7-2
j_gene: TRBJ2-3

CDR3nt: TGTGCCAGCAGTCCTAGGGGCGGTGACAAACTGTTTTTT
CDR3aa: CASSPRGGDKLFF
d_gene: -
abundance: -
v_gene: TRBV6-5
j_gene: TRBJ1-4

CDR3nt: TGTGCCAGCAGTTTAGGGCCGTTTTCACCCCTCCACTTT
CDR3aa: CASSLGPFSPLHF
d_gene: -
abundance: few
v_gene: TRBV12-3/TRBV12-4
j_gene: TRBJ1-6

CDR3nt: TGTGCCAGCAGCCCGAGGGGGACTGAAGCTTTCTTT
CDR3aa: CASSPRGTEAFF
d_gene: -
abundance: -
v_gene: TRBV13
j_gene: TRBJ1-1

CDR3nt: TGTGCCAGCAGTCAAGGGGAGCCCCAGCATTTT
CDR3aa: CASSQGEPQHF
d_gene: -
abundance: -
v_gene: TRBV6-2/TRBV6-3
j_gene: TRBJ1-5

CDR3nt: TGCGCCAGCAGCTTAACTAACACTGAAGCTTTCTTT
CDR3aa: CASSLTNTEAFF
d_gene: -
abundance: -
v_gene: TRBV5-1
j_gene: TRBJ1-1

CDR3nt: TGTGCCATCAGCGACGGTCAGGGCAGGGGGAATCAGCCCCAGCATTTT
CDR3aa: CAISDGQGRGNQPQHF
d_gene: TRBD1
abundance: -
v_gene: TRBV10-3
j_gene: TRBJ1-5

CDR3nt: TGTGCCAGCACCGGGGGTAAGACTGAAGCTTTCTTT
CDR3aa: CASTGGKTEAFF
d_gene: -
abundance: -
v_gene: TRBV6-5
j_gene: TRBJ1-1

CDR3nt: TGTGCCAGCAGCTTAGCGAGGACGGCGGGGGAGTCGAATCAGCCCCAGCATTTT
CDR3aa: CASSLARTAGESNQPQHF
d_gene: -
abundance: -
v_gene: TRBV7-9
j_gene: TRBJ1-5

CDR3nt: TGTGCCAGCAGCCGTGGACAAATCTACGAGCAGTACTTC
CDR3aa: CASSRGQIYEQYF
d_gene: -
abundance: -
v_gene: TRBV7-9
j_gene: TRBJ2-7

CDR3nt: TGTGCCAGCAGCTCCACCGGGACAGGTCATTTCTTT
CDR3aa: CASSSTGTGHFF
d_gene: TRBD1
abundance: -
v_gene: TRBV11-2
j_gene: TRBJ1-1